This T cell receptor beta chain was identified during a study of T cell responses to AZD1222 COVID-19 vaccine. Study results and limitations: Targets within unmutated variant regions were reportedly found for nearly half of spike-specific TCRs.

Sequencing was performed with immunoSEQ multiplex PCR; in TCRdb, only in-frame clones are kept and a portion is missing. The repertoire holds 160,000 or so clones, with around 86% as singletons. This CDR3 region has 15 residues. CDR1 is SGHRS and CDR2 is YFSETQ in the germline V gene. V shed 3 bases and J 5 bases; nucleotides not matched to a gene: 10. On this clone: What it binds is not known.

This receptor was identified in an adult who received the AZD1222 COVID-19 vaccine. The source was peripheral blood, collected 28 days after the second AZD1222 dose. The rearrangement links TRBV5-1 to TRBJ2-5, with 7 bases matching TRBD2. The CDR3 DNA reads TGCGCCAGCAGCTCCTCGGGCGGGAGACAGGAGACCCAGTACTTC. Its protein is CASSSSGGRQETQYF.